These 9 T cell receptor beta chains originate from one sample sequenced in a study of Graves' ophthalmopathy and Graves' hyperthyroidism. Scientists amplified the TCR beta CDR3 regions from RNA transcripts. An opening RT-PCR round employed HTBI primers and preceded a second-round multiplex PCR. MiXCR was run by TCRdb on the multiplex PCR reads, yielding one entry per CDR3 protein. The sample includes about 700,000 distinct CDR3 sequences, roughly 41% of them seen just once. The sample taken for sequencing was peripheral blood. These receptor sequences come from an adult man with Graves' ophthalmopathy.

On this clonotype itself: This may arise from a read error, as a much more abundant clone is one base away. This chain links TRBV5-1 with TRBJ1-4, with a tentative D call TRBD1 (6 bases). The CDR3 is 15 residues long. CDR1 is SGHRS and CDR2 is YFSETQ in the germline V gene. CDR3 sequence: CASSLDRALNEKLIF. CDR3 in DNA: TGCGCCAGCAGCTTGGACAGGGCCTTGAATGAAAAACTGATTTTT.

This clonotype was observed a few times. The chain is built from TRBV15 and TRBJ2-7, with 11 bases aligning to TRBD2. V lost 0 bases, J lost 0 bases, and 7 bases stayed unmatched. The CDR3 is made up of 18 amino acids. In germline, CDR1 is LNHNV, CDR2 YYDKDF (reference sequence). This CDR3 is CATSRDWLAGGRSYEQYF. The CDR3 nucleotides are TGTGCCACCAGCAGAGATTGGCTAGCGGGAGGACGCTCCTACGAGCAGTACTTC.

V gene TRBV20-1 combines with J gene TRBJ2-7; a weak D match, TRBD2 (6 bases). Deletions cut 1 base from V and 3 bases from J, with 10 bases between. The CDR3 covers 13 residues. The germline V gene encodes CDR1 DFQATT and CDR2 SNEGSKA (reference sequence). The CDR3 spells CSARVDYGYEQYF. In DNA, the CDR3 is TGCAGTGCTAGAGTGGACTATGGCTACGAGCAGTACTTC.

The CDR3: CASSFGTIQETQYF. In nucleotides, the CDR3 is TGTGCCAGCAGCTTTGGGACTATCCAAGAGACCCAGTACTTC. The chain combines TRBV7-2 with TRBJ2-5; TRBD2 agrees at 7 bases. The junction had 2 bases not matched to a gene; V was cut back by 3 bases and J by 1 base. CDR3 length: 14 residues. The V gene's germline CDR1 is SGHTA and CDR2 FQGNSA.

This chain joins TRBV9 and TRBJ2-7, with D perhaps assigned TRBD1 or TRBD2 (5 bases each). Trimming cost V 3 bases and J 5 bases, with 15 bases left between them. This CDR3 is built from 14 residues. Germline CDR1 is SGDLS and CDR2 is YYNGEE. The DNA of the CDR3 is TGTGCCAGCAGCGACGAGGGGTTAGAGGACGAGCAGTACTTC. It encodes CASSDEGLEDEQYF.

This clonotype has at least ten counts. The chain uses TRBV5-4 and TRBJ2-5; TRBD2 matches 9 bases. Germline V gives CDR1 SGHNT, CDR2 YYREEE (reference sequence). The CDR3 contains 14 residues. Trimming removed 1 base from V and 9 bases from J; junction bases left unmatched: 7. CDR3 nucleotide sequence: TGTGCCAGCAGCTTGTTAGCGGGGGCGGGGTCCCAGTACTTC. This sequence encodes CASSLLAGAGSQYF.

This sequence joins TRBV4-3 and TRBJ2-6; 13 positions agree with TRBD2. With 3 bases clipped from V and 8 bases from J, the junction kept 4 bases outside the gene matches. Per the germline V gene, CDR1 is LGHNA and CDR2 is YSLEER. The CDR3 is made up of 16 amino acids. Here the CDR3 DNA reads TGCGCCAGCAGCCATGGACTAGCGGGGGTCCCCAACGTCCTGACTTTC. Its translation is CASSHGLAGVPNVLTF.

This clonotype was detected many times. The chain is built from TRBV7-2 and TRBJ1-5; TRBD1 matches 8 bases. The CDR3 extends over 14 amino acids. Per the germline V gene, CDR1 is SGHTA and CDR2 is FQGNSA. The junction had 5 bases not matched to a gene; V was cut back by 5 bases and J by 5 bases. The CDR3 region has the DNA TGTGCCAGCAGCCCCCGGACAGGGCATCAGCCCCAGCATTTT. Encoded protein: CASSPRTGHQPQHF.

CDR3 bases: TGTGCCAGCAGTTATTGGACAGGGAGCACCGGGGAGCTGTTTTTT. Protein product: CASSYWTGSTGELFF. The rearrangement uses TRBV2 and TRBJ2-2; 8 bases match TRBD1. The CDR3 totals 15 residues. Germline V gene data show CDR1 as SNHLY and CDR2 as FYNNEI. V shed 5 bases and J 4 bases; nucleotides not matched to a gene: 6.